Here is one T cell receptor beta chain with its context. This CDR3 has 13 residues. V was trimmed by 1 base and J by 8 bases, leaving 12 bases between them. In germline, CDR1 is SGHDT, CDR2 YYEEEE. This specimen comes from a study of blood T cell repertoires in COVID-19. Study background: Researchers got acute and convalescent COVID-19 samples from the United States, Italy and Spain. Sources were T cells, B-cell-depleted T cells, or PBMCs; the material itself was cDNA or gDNA.

Source study methods: How many nucleated cells were present was estimated from reference gene primer amplification. Some clones are missing from TCRdb's copy, which holds only in-frame ones; the method was immunoSEQ multiplex PCR. V, J and clone size reflect that table, while D and trimming were determined from the DNA. This table has over 200,000 clones, roughly 90% appearing once. The specimen sequenced was peripheral blood. The chain joins TRBV5-6 to TRBJ1-2, with TRBD1 as a possible D gene (5 bases). The TCR was taken from a man aged 30 to 39 who had recovered from COVID-19. CDR3 loop: CASSLLGEEGYTF. CDR3 sequence (DNA): TGTGCCAGCAGCTTGTTAGGGGAAGAAGGCTACACCTTC. Combining the CDR3 with reference TRBV5-6 and TRBJ1-2 gives the whole variable domain DAGVTQSPTHLIKTRGQQVTLRCSPKSGHDTVSWYQQALGQGPQFIFQYYEEEERQRGNFPDRFSGHQFPNYSSELNVNALLLGDSALYLCASSLLGEEGYTFGSGTRLTVV.